The source of this T cell receptor beta chain is a study of metastatic and nonmetastatic thyroid tumors. Turning to the study itself: Repertoires were compared across blood and tumor or nodule tissue from malignant and benign thyroid patients. Study-wide results and limits: Reports indicated that malignant thyroid tumors showed significantly higher TCR beta diversity than benign nodules did, in blood and tumor.

Germline CDR1 and CDR2: MGHRA and YSYEKL. Trimming cost V 2 bases and J 5 bases; bases outside gene matches: 4. The CDR3 runs 15 residues. There were no patients who had received any treatment before thyroid surgery. This clone was detected ten times or more. Its specificity is unknown. Authors' methods: Construction of a distant-metastasis classifier for papillary thyroid cancer relied on CDR3 differences across clinicopathological groups. TCRdb re-called the PCR reads through MiXCR. V and J calls and clone size were set by TCRdb, not the authors. The table has tens of thousands of clones, about 14% seen once.

This receptor was identified in a female donor with papillary thyroid cancer or a benign thyroid nodule (not recorded which). Some clones in this sample may be carry-over from other donors' samples. The specimen sequenced was tumor tissue. The chain combines TRBV4-1 with TRBJ2-2, with 8 nucleotides matching TRBD1. The CDR3 reads CASSQLTGGTGELFF. The CDR3 region has the DNA TGCGCCAGCAGCCAACTTACAGGGGGTACCGGGGAGCTGTTTTTT.